A single sample is the source of the 11 T cell receptor beta chains below, sequenced in a study of blood T cell repertoires in COVID-19. The assay was immunoSEQ multiplex PCR, and TCRdb's table has in-frame clones only and misses some. The data contain roughly 200,000 clones, around 80% of them singletons. Sequenced sample: peripheral blood. These receptors came from a man aged 65 to 79 with active or convalescent COVID-19.

This clone was observed a handful of times. The CDR3 spells CASRQGDRYNSPLHF. The DNA of the CDR3 is TGTGCCAGCAGACAGGGGGACCGTTATAATTCACCCCTCCACTTT. The J gene is TRBJ1-6, the V gene TRBV6-5; 8 bases are a match to TRBD1. This CDR3 is 15 amino acids long. Per the germline V gene, CDR1 is MNHEY and CDR2 is SVGAGI. Germline trimming cut 6 bases from V and 4 bases from J; bases unmatched to any gene: 5.

This clone was observed a few times. V usage is TRBV4-1 and J usage is TRBJ2-3, with 12 bases identical to TRBD2. Germline loops: CDR1 MGHRA, CDR2 YSYEKL. Trimming took 4 bases from V and 2 from J; bases not matched to a gene: 7. This CDR3 spans 17 amino acids. This chain's CDR3 is CASSREPSGGDTDTQYF. CDR3 bases: TGCGCCAGCAGCCGCGAACCTAGCGGGGGGGACACAGATACGCAGTATTTT.

The chain uses TRBV18 and TRBJ2-7, with a tentative D call TRBD2 (6 bases). Per the germline V gene, CDR1 is KGHSH and CDR2 is LQKENI. This CDR3 has 15 amino acids. V dropped 3 bases and J dropped 1 base, with 13 bases sitting between them. The chain's CDR3 is CASSPAGTPSYEQYF. The CDR3 nucleotides read TGTGCCAGCTCACCTGCAGGGACTCCATCCTACGAGCAGTACTTC.

There are a few counts of this clone. The V gene is TRBV11-2, the J gene TRBJ2-7; 12 nucleotides align to TRBD2. This CDR3 has 15 amino acids. Germline values: CDR1 SGHAT, CDR2 FQNNGV. The V gene end was trimmed by 5 bases and the J gene end by 4 bases; junction bases not matched to a gene: 6. The CDR3, as DNA: TGTGCCAGCAGCCGTCTAGCGGGAGGGAGATACGAGCAGTACTTC. Protein sequence: CASSRLAGGRYEQYF.

The CDR3 loop reads CASRFGLAKNIQYF. The CDR3 DNA reads TGTGCCAGCAGGTTCGGTTTAGCCAAAAACATTCAGTACTTC. V usage is TRBV2 and J usage is TRBJ2-4; D not certain. V lost 6 bases to trimming and J lost 0 bases, with 9 bases between them. Germline CDR1 and CDR2: SNHLY and FYNNEI. This CDR3 region has 14 residues.

The genes are TRBV5-6 and TRBJ2-7; D may be TRBD2 (5 bases). Germline loops: CDR1 SGHDT, CDR2 YYEEEE. This CDR3 is built from 16 residues. V dropped 3 bases and J dropped 0 bases, with 16 bases sitting between them. The CDR3 loop is CASSSKRERSSYEQYF. The CDR3 bases are TGTGCCAGCAGCTCAAAACGTGAGCGGAGCTCCTACGAGCAGTACTTC.

This chain uses TRBV11-2 with TRBJ2-7; TRBD1 aligns across 10 bases. V gave up 4 bases and J gave up 3 bases; unmatched junction bases: 3. CDR1 SGHAT and CDR2 FQNNGV come from the germline V gene. This CDR3 contains 14 residues. For the CDR3, the DNA is TGTGCCAGCAGCTCGGGGACAGGGGACTACGAGCAGTACTTC. Amino acids: CASSSGTGDYEQYF.

The gene calls are TRBV29-1 and TRBJ1-1; no reliable D call. The CDR3 contains 15 residues. The germline V and J ends were trimmed by 0 bases and 3 bases, with 14 bases remaining between them. Per the germline V gene, CDR1 is SQVTM and CDR2 is ANQGSEA. CDR3 sequence reads: CSVEERRGGHTEAFF. Written as DNA, the CDR3 is TGCAGCGTTGAAGAACGACGGGGTGGGCACACTGAAGCTTTCTTT.

The chain joins TRBV30 to TRBJ1-5; D not certain. CDR3 length equals 12 residues. CDR1 and CDR2 from the germline V gene are GTSNPN and SVGIG (reference sequence). V lost 1 base to trimming and J lost 6 bases, with 7 bases between them. DNA for the CDR3: TGTGCCTGGAGTGACCTCGGTCAGCCCCAGCATTTT. It codes for CAWSDLGQPQHF.

V usage is TRBV3-1 (or the pseudogene TRBV3-2) and J usage is TRBJ1-1; D perhaps matches TRBD1 (6 bases). Deletions cut 1 base from V and 3 bases from J, with 15 bases between. The CDR3 runs 16 residues. Germline CDR1 and CDR2: LGHDT and YNNKEL (reference sequence). The CDR3 spells CASSQAPGGGYTEAFF. CDR3 bases: TGTGCCAGCAGCCAAGCCCCGGGGGGCGGGTACACTGAAGCTTTCTTT.

The chain combines TRBV5-5 with TRBJ2-5; D may be TRBD2 (6 bases). The CDR3 sequence is 14 residues long. The ends were cut back, 4 bases at V and 5 bases at J, with 15 bases in the middle. The germline V gene has CDR1 SGHKS and CDR2 YYEKEE (reference sequence). The CDR3: CASSVYGSGETQYF. For the CDR3, the DNA is TGTGCCAGCAGCGTTTACGGGAGCGGCGAGACCCAGTACTTC.